This TCR beta chain was sequenced in a study of OX40 agonist ivuxolimab in advanced cancers. Whole-study context: The treatment was a fully human IgG2 OX40 agonist, ivuxolimab. All patients had ivuxolimab intravenously every 2 weeks at 0.01 to 10 mg/kg. Every patient in dose escalation had hepatocellular carcinoma, melanoma, renal cell or head and neck cancer. Having had anti-PD-1, anti-PD-L1 or anti-CTLA-4 therapy before was allowed, and approximately 40% had some.

CDR1 and CDR2 (germline): LGHNA, YNFKEQ. The length of the CDR3 is 16 residues. With 2 bases removed from V and 0 bases from J, the gap between germline ends came to 8 bases. Libraries were prepared by immunoSEQ multiplex PCR; TCRdb keeps only in-frame clonotypes and omits some of them. This sample has 85,000 to 100,000 clones; roughly 91% occur once, and the top ten carry 0.25% to 0.35%. This chain links TRBV4-2 with TRBJ2-6; D unresolved. This specimen was CD4+ or CD8+ T cells sorted from blood, taken in a trial of the OX40 agonist ivuxolimab. This clonotype was sampled from an adult with an advanced solid tumor such as melanoma, head and neck, liver or kidney cancer. In DNA form, the CDR3 reads TGTGCCAGCAGCCAACGGCAGTCCTCTGGGGCCAACGTCCTGACTTTC. Residues: CASSQRQSSGANVLTF.